Given below is one T cell receptor beta chain in context. Its antigen is still unknown. No base-level quality is on record; no much larger clone is a single base apart. RNA was extracted using the RNeasy kit, and about 0.5 to 1 ug of the RNA was reverse transcribed with random hexamers. The immunoSEQ multiplex PCR assay, which covers 54 Vbeta and 13 Jbeta segments, was used to amplify TCR beta CDR3 regions. To correct PCR amplification bias, a synthetic template baseline was used for both primer optimization and computational correction. In the paper's pipeline: Only productive sequences were kept, with reads annotated to V, D and J genes according to IMGT and analyzed in immunoSEQ Analyzer. To calculate clonality, Shannon entropy was normalized by log2 of the number of productive unique sequences and then subtracted from one. Public and private clones were assessed among the 100 most prevalent clones of each patient and control. Susac-specific clones were defined as absent from healthy and MS cohorts, some 1,000 published viral clones and other ImmuneACCESS disease sequences. TCRdb reran the public reads through fastp at Q25 and MiXCR, keeping productive beta chains. Each CDR3 protein appears once, grouped with its most common genes and DNA. For this entry, the V and J calls and clone size follow TCRdb and not the study's own pipeline. The sample contains about 150,000 distinct CDR3 sequences, roughly 95% of them found a single time. The ten largest make up about 0.12% of the sample.

This sample stems from a study of CD8 T cells in Susac syndrome (dated by TCRdb to the late 2010s). For the wider study: Of the Susac syndrome patients who were sequenced, about 6 had clinically active disease and eight or nine were in clinical remission. At the time of blood withdrawal, Susac syndrome patients were either therapy-naive, taking corticosteroids (with some also receiving IVIg), or on IVIg alone. Whether CD8+ T cell activation and differentiation in Susac syndrome was antigen driven was tested using repertoire sequencing.

What the authors observed across the whole study: The number of individuals in the TCR sequencing and HLA analysis was recognized as being relatively small. No clonal expansion was detected in the CD4+ T cell repertoire of Susac syndrome patients.

High-throughput TCR beta sequencing profiled peripheral blood CD8+ and CD4+ T cells from healthy donors, Susac syndrome patients and multiple sclerosis patients. Susac syndrome patients met recently defined diagnostic criteria for definite or probable disease. CD8+ TEMRA cells were enriched by FACS, while bulk CD8+ and CD4+ T cells were purified by magnetic negative isolation. Blood was collected in EDTA tubes and processed within 24 hours, with PBMCs isolated through density gradient centrifugation. PBMCs intended for TCR sequencing were cryopreserved in liquid nitrogen and thawed later in a water bath at 37 degrees C. The sorted or isolated CD4+, CD8+ and CD8+ TEMRA cells reached a purity of at least 90%. There are 14 amino acids in the CDR3, from cysteine to phenylalanine inclusive. Only the CDR3 DNA stays, 42 bases, in frame from base 1. Trimming costs V 6 bases and J 2 bases, and their ends lie 12 bases apart. From a lookup of the germline V gene, CDR1 and CDR2 are KGHDR and SFDVKD.

The sample was CD4+ T cells from PBMCs. This clonotype originated in a human donor with Susac syndrome. Recombination linked TRBV24-1 to TRBJ1-1; 5 matching bases give a weak D call of TRBD1. The DNA sequence follows: TGTGCCACCAGTAAGGAGGGGACCAACACTGAAGCTTTCTTT. Its protein reads: CATSKEGTNTEAFF.